This TCR beta chain was captured in a study of blood T cell repertoires in COVID-19. Study background: Some COVID-19 samples were acute and others convalescent; all came from the United States, Italy and Spain. The analysed material was cDNA or gDNA that came from T cells, B-cell-depleted T cells, or PBMCs.

Produced via immunoSEQ multiplex PCR; TCRdb's table is partial and in-frame only. The sample holds about 70,000 clones, around 90% seen once. CDR3 length equals 13 residues. Trimming stripped 4 bases from V and 8 bases from J, with 14 bases between. Germline CDR1 MDHEN, CDR2 SYDVKM. Sequenced: peripheral blood. The receptor was isolated from a human donor in a cohort sampled during active COVID-19. V and J are TRBV28 and TRBJ1-2, with D perhaps matching TRBD1 (5 bases). The CDR3 nucleotides are TGTGCCAGCAGTTCCCAACAGGCTGGCGGCTACACCTTC. Protein: CASSSQQAGGYTF.